The sequence of this T cell receptor beta chain was determined in a study of Tregs in tolerant kidney transplant recipients. Whole-study findings and limits: Validation in larger populations is needed because few patients were studied.

As to this clone: Its antigen is not identified.

Sequencing was performed with immunoSEQ multiplex PCR; in TCRdb, only in-frame clones are kept and a portion is missing. The repertoire has tens of thousands of clones, 95% of them found once; the top ten carry 0.3% to 0.4%. Trimming removed 1 base at V and 0 bases at J, with 5 bases between. This CDR3 has 14 amino acids. Germline CDR1 SGHNT, CDR2 YYREEE (reference sequence). This TCR was sampled from a human donor in good health. The sequenced material came from Tregs from blood cultured with allogeneic cells. The rearrangement joins TRBV5-4 to TRBJ2-1; D is ambiguous. This chain's CDR3 is CASSLFHSYNEQFF. In DNA form, the CDR3 reads TGTGCCAGCAGCTTGTTCCACTCCTACAATGAGCAGTTCTTC.